What follows are 32 T cell receptor beta chains derived from one specimen sequenced in a study of blood T cell repertoires in COVID-19. TCRdb's copy holds only in-frame clones and misses some; the assay was immunoSEQ multiplex PCR. The sample shows some 120,000 clones, approximately 74% of them seen only once. Material: peripheral blood. The receptors were sampled from a man aged 60 to 69 with acute or convalescent COVID-19.

This clone was found a few times. The chain combines TRBV19 with TRBJ2-1; 13 bases agree with TRBD2. Germline CDR1 is LNHDA and CDR2 is SQIVND (reference sequence). The junction had 5 bases not matched to a gene; V was cut back by 2 bases and J by 4 bases. This CDR3 region has 17 residues. The CDR3 spells CASSITSGRAGYNEQFF. For the CDR3, the DNA is TGTGCCAGTAGTATAACTAGCGGGAGGGCCGGATACAATGAGCAGTTCTTC.

This chain connects TRBV2 to TRBJ2-2, with D possibly matching TRBD1 (5 bases). CDR1 is SNHLY and CDR2 is FYNNEI in the germline V gene. The CDR3 loop spans 12 amino acids. Between the trimmed V and J ends, which lost 9 bases and 6 bases, there was a span of 11 bases. The CDR3, as DNA: TGTGCCAGAAGCCAGGGTCCCGGGGAGCTGTTTTTT. Protein sequence: CARSQGPGELFF.

The chain has TRBV12-3 or TRBV12-4 and TRBJ2-2, with D unclear. V dropped 2 bases and J dropped 9 bases, with 10 bases sitting between them. The CDR3 has 13 residues. The CDR3 coding sequence is TGTGCCAGCAGTTTAAATGCCCCTAGGGAGCTGTTTTTT. It encodes CASSLNAPRELFF.

The chain combines TRBV29-1 with TRBJ1-1; D gene uncertain. Germline values: CDR1 SQVTM, CDR2 ANQGSEA. The CDR3 spans 12 residues. Trimming left V 1 base short and J 1 base short, with 4 bases between. CDR3 protein: CSVEAQNTEAFF. CDR3 sequence (DNA): TGCAGCGTTGAAGCCCAGAACACTGAAGCTTTCTTT.

V and J are TRBV18 and TRBJ1-2; D possibly corresponds to TRBD1 (5 bases). Per germline, CDR1 KGHSH and CDR2 LQKENI. The CDR3 runs to 13 residues. V gave up 1 base and J gave up 2 bases, with 5 bases separating them. The CDR3 nucleotides are TGTGCCAGCTCACCACAGGGGAACTATGGCTACACCTTC. Its translation is CASSPQGNYGYTF.

The chain uses TRBV5-1 and TRBJ2-5; 7 nucleotides align to TRBD2. V gave up 4 bases and J gave up 4 bases; unmatched junction bases: 7. The CDR3 is 14 residues long. CDR1 SGHRS and CDR2 YFSETQ come from the germline V gene. The CDR3 protein is CASSLLGEGETQYF. Written as DNA, the CDR3 is TGCGCCAGCAGCCTGTTGGGGGAGGGAGAGACCCAGTACTTC.

The chain carries TRBV7-8 and TRBJ1-2, with D unresolved. Germline CDR1 is SGHVS and CDR2 is FQNEAQ. The CDR3 has 14 residues. Trimming removed 2 bases from V and 4 bases from J, with 11 bases in between. The CDR3 loop reads CASSLSGRTYGYTF. The CDR3 nucleotides are TGTGCCAGCAGCTTAAGCGGACGTACCTATGGCTACACCTTC.

This clone occurred a few times. The rearrangement uses TRBV5-5 and TRBJ2-3; 8 bases are shared with TRBD2. V was pared by 10 bases and J by 3 bases, with 7 bases of the junction left unmatched. The CDR3 extends over 13 amino acids. The germline V gene encodes CDR1 SGHKS and CDR2 YYEKEE (reference sequence). In DNA form, the CDR3 reads TGTGCCTCAAGAGGACTAGCTACAGATACGCAGTATTTT. This gives the protein CASRGLATDTQYF.

The chain joins TRBV2 to TRBJ2-3; D is unresolved. Germline CDR1 and CDR2: SNHLY and FYNNEI. V was cut by 4 bases and J by 2 bases, with 10 bases left in between. The CDR3 runs to 14 residues. The DNA for the CDR3 is TGTGCCAGCAGTGCGACTGGAGCCACAGATACGCAGTATTTT. Encoded protein: CASSATGATDTQYF.

This sequence joins TRBV5-1 and TRBJ2-7; 7 positions match TRBD1. This CDR3 contains 15 residues. J lost 4 bases, V lost 1 base, and 8 bases had no gene match. Germline V gene data show CDR1 as SGHRS and CDR2 as YFSETQ. The CDR3 here is CASSLQQGVKYEQYF. DNA for the CDR3: TGCGCCAGCAGCTTGCAGCAGGGGGTGAAGTACGAGCAGTACTTC.

This clone was seen only a few times. The V gene is TRBV18, the J gene TRBJ2-7; 7 nucleotides line up with TRBD1. Germline V gene data show CDR1 as KGHSH and CDR2 as LQKENI. The CDR3 has 14 amino acids. The trim removed 2 bases at V and 1 base at J, leaving 2 bases unmatched. The CDR3 DNA is TGTGCCAGCTCACCATCGGACAGGTCCTACGAGCAGTACTTC. Translated, it gives CASSPSDRSYEQYF.

This clone has a handful of counts. V usage is TRBV30 and J usage is TRBJ2-7; 8 bases fit TRBD2. This CDR3 region has 14 residues. Trimming took 1 base from V and 7 from J; bases not matched to a gene: 9. Looked up from germline, CDR1 is GTSNPN and CDR2 is SVGIG (reference sequence). CDR3 nucleotides: TGTGCCTGGAGTGCACTAGCCGGGAGGGGGGAGCAGTACTTC. Residues: CAWSALAGRGEQYF.

This clone was seen a few times. The V call is TRBV30, the J call TRBJ1-6; D remains ambiguous. This CDR3 has 14 amino acids. Germline loops: CDR1 GTSNPN, CDR2 SVGIG (reference sequence). Trimming removed 4 bases at V and 7 bases at J, with 14 bases between. The DNA for the CDR3 is TGTGCCTGGAATCTCGGGATGAGGAATTCACCCCTCCACTTT. Protein sequence: CAWNLGMRNSPLHF.

The chain recombines TRBV18 with TRBJ1-4; maybe TRBD1 (5 bases). V lost 2 bases and J lost 5, with 12 bases in between. The CDR3 has 15 amino acids. Germline loops: CDR1 KGHSH, CDR2 LQKENI. CDR3 amino acids: CASSPDWQGNEKLFF. DNA of the CDR3: TGTGCCAGCTCACCAGATTGGCAGGGAAATGAAAAACTGTTTTTT.

This clone was seen only a few times. The chain is built from TRBV7-3 and TRBJ1-1; maybe TRBD1 (6 bases). The CDR3 is 12 amino acids. Germline lookup yields CDR1 SGHTA and CDR2 FQGTGA. V dropped 3 bases and J dropped 8 bases, with 10 bases sitting between them. CDR3 coding DNA: TGTGCCAGCAGCTTGGGGGCCGGGGAAGCTTTCTTT. As protein: CASSLGAGEAFF.

This clone occurred a few times. This sequence joins TRBV5-6 and TRBJ2-5; 9 nucleotides agree with TRBD1. Trimming took 7 bases from V and 6 from J; bases not matched to a gene: 10. Germline loops: CDR1 SGHDT, CDR2 YYEEEE. CDR3 length: 14 residues. Written as DNA, the CDR3 is TGTGCCAGCCGAGGACAGGGACAGGGAAAGACCCAGTACTTC. Translated: CASRGQGQGKTQYF.

The chain uses TRBV27 and TRBJ2-7, with D possibly TRBD1 on 5 matching bases. V gave up 6 bases and J gave up 0 bases, with 15 bases separating them. Germline loops: CDR1 MNHEY, CDR2 SMNVEV (reference sequence). This CDR3 spans 15 amino acids. CDR3 region: CASSDIGAISYEQYF. The CDR3 DNA reads as TGTGCCAGCAGCGATATAGGGGCGATCTCCTACGAGCAGTACTTC.

There are a few counts of this clone. The chain carries TRBV7-3 and TRBJ2-1; 8 nucleotides match TRBD2. This CDR3 has 14 amino acids. The V and J ends lost 5 bases and 4 bases, in that order; junction bases with no gene match: 4. The germline gives CDR1 SGHTA, CDR2 FQGTGA. The CDR3 loop is CASSRLAGYNEQFF. Written as DNA, the CDR3 is TGTGCCAGCAGCCGATTAGCGGGGTACAATGAGCAGTTCTTC.

The table lists this clone with a count of one. This chain links TRBV12-3 or TRBV12-4 with TRBJ1-1, with 8 bases identical to TRBD1. The CDR3 runs to 13 residues. Unmatched junction bases numbered 4, after V lost 10 bases and J lost 0 bases. Written as DNA, the CDR3 is TGTGCCACGGAGGACAGGGTGAACACTGAAGCTTTCTTT. This codes for CATEDRVNTEAFF.

The V gene is TRBV3-1 (or the pseudogene TRBV3-2), the J gene TRBJ1-1; D is uncertain. Trimming removed 1 base at V and 2 bases at J, with 11 bases between. Germline values: CDR1 LGHDT, CDR2 YNNKEL (reference sequence). This CDR3 is built from 15 residues. CDR3: CASSQVFGSNTEAFF. CDR3 nucleotide sequence: TGTGCCAGCAGCCAAGTCTTCGGGAGTAACACTGAAGCTTTCTTT.

V is TRBV12-3 or TRBV12-4 and J is TRBJ1-6; D remains ambiguous. Trimming removed 0 bases from V and 7 bases from J, with 4 bases in between. The CDR3 is 13 amino acids. The CDR3 protein is CASSLAENSPLHF. The CDR3 bases are TGTGCCAGCAGTTTAGCGGAGAATTCACCCCTCCACTTT.

The chain carries TRBV11-3 and TRBJ1-1, with 9 bases identical to TRBD1. Germline CDR1 is SGHNT and CDR2 is YENEEA. The length of the CDR3 is 13 residues. The junction had 11 bases not matched to a gene; V was cut back by 6 bases and J by 12 bases. CDR3 sequence reads: CASRAGQGRRTFF. The CDR3 region has the DNA TGTGCCAGCAGGGCCGGACAGGGGAGGAGGACTTTCTTT.

V is TRBV7-3 and J is TRBJ2-3; D unresolved. The V end lost 10 bases, the J end lost 2 bases, and 13 bases lay between the germline ends. Germline lookup yields CDR1 SGHTA and CDR2 FQGTGA. The CDR3 has 13 amino acids. The chain's CDR3 is CATRIDNTDTQYF. The DNA for the CDR3 is TGTGCCACCAGGATCGACAACACAGATACGCAGTATTTT.

The count of this clone is one. The chain carries TRBV19 and TRBJ1-1; the D gene is possibly TRBD1 (6 bases). This CDR3 is 13 amino acids long. V was trimmed by 8 bases and J by 0 bases, leaving 10 bases between them. The germline V gene has CDR1 LNHDA and CDR2 SQIVND (reference sequence). The CDR3 DNA reads as TGTGCCAGTGGGGACAACATGAACACTGAAGCTTTCTTT. It specifies CASGDNMNTEAFF.

The V gene is TRBV20-1, the J gene TRBJ2-1; 16 positions match TRBD2. The CDR3 contains 17 residues. Germline V gene sequence: CDR1 DFQATT, CDR2 SNEGSKA (reference sequence). The V and J ends lost 3 bases and 8 bases, in that order; junction bases with no gene match: 10. CDR3 in DNA: TGCAGTGCTAGTTCAGGGACTAGCGGGAGGGCACCGGATGAGCAGTTCTTC. Translating it yields CSASSGTSGRAPDEQFF.

The sample holds many counts of this clone. The V call is TRBV10-3, the J call TRBJ2-7, with D uncertain. The V end lost 0 bases, the J end lost 7 bases, and 10 bases lay between the germline ends. CDR1 is ENHRY and CDR2 is SYGVKD in the germline V gene. CDR3 length: 13 amino acids. CDR3 in amino acids: CAISESETREQYF. The DNA of the CDR3 is TGTGCCATCAGTGAGTCGGAGACGAGGGAGCAGTACTTC.

The chain links TRBV2 to TRBJ1-4; D is unclear. The CDR3 contains 14 residues. The germline V gene encodes CDR1 SNHLY and CDR2 FYNNEI. Trimming cost V 4 bases and J 4 bases, with 10 bases left between them. The CDR3 reads CASSVQRSNEKLFF. The DNA for the CDR3 is TGTGCCAGCAGTGTCCAGCGTAGTAATGAAAAACTGTTTTTT.

The rearrangement links TRBV19 to TRBJ1-1; D not certain. Trimming removed 6 bases from V and 1 base from J, with 12 bases in between. Germline V gene data show CDR1 as LNHDA and CDR2 as SQIVND (reference sequence). The CDR3 loop spans 14 amino acids. CDR3 sequence (DNA): TGTGCCAGTAGGATCGCGGGCCGGAACACTGAAGCTTTCTTT. Amino acids: CASRIAGRNTEAFF.

CDR3 sequence reads: CASSFRDYGYTF. In DNA, the CDR3 is TGTGCCAGCTCCTTTCGGGACTATGGCTACACCTTC. This sequence joins TRBV18 and TRBJ1-2, with unresolved D. Trimming removed 6 bases from V and 3 bases from J, with 8 bases in between. The CDR3 has 12 residues. Germline lookup yields CDR1 KGHSH and CDR2 LQKENI.

The chain carries TRBV5-1 and TRBJ1-5; D possibly corresponds to TRBD1 (6 bases). The V gene lost 4 bases and the J gene lost 5 bases, with 13 bases spanning the gap. The CDR3 length is 14 residues. Germline loops: CDR1 SGHRS, CDR2 YFSETQ. CDR3 nucleotide sequence: TGCGCCAGCAGCCCACAGGGCCATGATCAGCCCCAGCATTTT. Its translation: CASSPQGHDQPQHF.

The V call is TRBV30, the J call TRBJ2-7, with 9 bases lining up with TRBD1. CDR1 and CDR2 from the germline V gene are GTSNPN and SVGIG (reference sequence). V shed 4 bases and J 6 bases; nucleotides not matched to a gene: 13. This CDR3 spans 15 amino acids. CDR3 protein: CAWMPPGTGWVEQYF. CDR3 DNA sequence: TGTGCCTGGATGCCCCCCGGGACAGGGTGGGTCGAGCAGTACTTC.

V and J are TRBV15 and TRBJ1-1; 8 nucleotides line up with TRBD1. Germline-derived CDR1 and CDR2 are LNHNV and YYDKDF (reference sequence). Unmatched junction bases numbered 8, after V lost 3 bases and J lost 5 bases. This CDR3 has 15 residues. CDR3 region: CATSRPRTGRTEAFF. The CDR3 nucleotides are TGTGCCACCAGCAGGCCCCGGACAGGGAGGACTGAAGCTTTCTTT.